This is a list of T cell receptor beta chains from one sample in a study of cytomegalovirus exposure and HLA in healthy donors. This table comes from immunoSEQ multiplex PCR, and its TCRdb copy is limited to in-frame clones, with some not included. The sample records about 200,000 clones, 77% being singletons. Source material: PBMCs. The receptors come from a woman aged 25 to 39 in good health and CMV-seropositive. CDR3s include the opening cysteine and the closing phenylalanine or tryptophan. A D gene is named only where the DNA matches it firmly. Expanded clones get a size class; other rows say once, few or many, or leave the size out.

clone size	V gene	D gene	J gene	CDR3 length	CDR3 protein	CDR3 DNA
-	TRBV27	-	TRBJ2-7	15	CASSLSSGVSYEQYF	TGTGCCAGCAGTTTATCGTCGGGAGTCTCCTACGAGCAGTACTTC
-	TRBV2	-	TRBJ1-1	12	CASTGGGTEAFF	TGTGCCAGCACTGGGGGGGGCACTGAAGCTTTCTTT
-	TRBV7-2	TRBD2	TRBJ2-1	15	CASSFQFLRGGEQFF	TGTGCCAGCAGCTTTCAATTCTTGCGGGGGGGTGAGCAGTTCTTC
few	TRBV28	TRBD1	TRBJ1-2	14	CASSGTGAWYGYTF	TGTGCATCGTCCGGGACAGGGGCTTGGTATGGCTACACCTTC
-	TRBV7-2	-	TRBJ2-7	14	CASSLVADSYEQYF	TGTGCCAGCAGCTTAGTTGCGGACTCCTACGAGCAGTACTTC
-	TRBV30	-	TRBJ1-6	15	CAWSVLGGSNSPLHF	TGTGCCTGGAGTGTATTAGGGGGTTCAAATTCACCCCTCCACTTT
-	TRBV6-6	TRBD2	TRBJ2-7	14	CASSFGRGFDEQYF	TGTGCCAGCAGTTTCGGGAGGGGGTTCGACGAGCAGTACTTC
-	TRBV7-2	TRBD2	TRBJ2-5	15	CASNLSGRGQETQYF	TGTGCCAGCAACCTTAGCGGGAGGGGCCAAGAGACCCAGTACTTC
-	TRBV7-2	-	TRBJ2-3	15	CASSSLGRGGDTQYF	TGTGCCAGCAGCTCCTTAGGGCGGGGAGGAGATACGCAGTATTTT
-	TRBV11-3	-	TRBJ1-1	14	CASSFQGADTEAFF	TGTGCCAGCAGCTTTCAAGGGGCGGACACTGAAGCTTTCTTT
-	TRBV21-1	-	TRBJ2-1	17	CASSKVGIALTYNEQFF	TGTGCCAGCAGCAAAGTGGGGATAGCGCTAACCTACAATGAGCAGTTCTTC
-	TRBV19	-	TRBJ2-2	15	CASRPPGRGTGELFF	TGTGCCAGTAGGCCTCCAGGGCGTGGCACCGGGGAGCTGTTTTTT
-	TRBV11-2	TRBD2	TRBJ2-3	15	CASSWTSGSADTQYF	TGTGCCAGCAGCTGGACTAGCGGGAGCGCAGATACGCAGTATTTT
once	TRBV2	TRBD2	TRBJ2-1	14	CATNMGGVYNEQFF	TGTGCCACCAATATGGGGGGGGTCTACAATGAGCAGTTCTTC
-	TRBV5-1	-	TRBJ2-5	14	CASSEQGGSETQYF	TGCGCCAGCAGCGAGCAGGGGGGTTCAGAGACCCAGTACTTC
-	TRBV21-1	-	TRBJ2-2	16	CASSKGGLARSGELFF	TGTGCCAGCAGCAAAGGCGGACTAGCACGTTCCGGGGAGCTGTTTTTT
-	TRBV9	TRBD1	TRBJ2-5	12	CASSHRGETQYF	TGTGCCAGCAGCCACAGGGGCGAGACCCAGTACTTC
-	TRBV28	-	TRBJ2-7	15	CASSGQGLGFYEQYF	TGTGCCAGCAGTGGCCAGGGCCTCGGATTCTACGAGCAGTACTTC
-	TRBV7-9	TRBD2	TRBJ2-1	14	CASSLNGGTNEQFF	TGTGCCAGCAGCTTGAACGGGGGGACGAATGAGCAGTTCTTC
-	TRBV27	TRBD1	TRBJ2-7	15	CASSLILGQGYEQYF	TGTGCCAGCAGCCTAATACTAGGACAGGGGTACGAGCAGTACTTC
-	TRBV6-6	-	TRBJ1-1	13	CASPRARNTEAFF	TGTGCCAGCCCGAGGGCCCGGAACACTGAAGCTTTCTTT
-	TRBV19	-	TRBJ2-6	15	CASSIIGAGANVLTF	TGTGCCAGTAGTATTATAGGGGCTGGGGCCAACGTCCTGACTTTC
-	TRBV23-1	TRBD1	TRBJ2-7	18	CASSQINGRRDRGDEQYF	TGCGCCAGCAGTCAAATTAATGGGCGCCGGGACAGGGGGGACGAGCAGTACTTC
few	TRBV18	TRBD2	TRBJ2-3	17	CASSPPSAGGFRDTQYF	TGTGCCAGCTCACCACCCTCAGCGGGAGGGTTTAGAGATACGCAGTATTTT
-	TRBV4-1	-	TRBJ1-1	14	CASNQEGLGAEAFF	TGCGCCAGCAACCAAGAGGGTCTCGGGGCTGAAGCTTTCTTT
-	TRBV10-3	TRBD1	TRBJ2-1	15	CAIIRQGAQINEQFF	TGTGCCATTATTCGACAGGGGGCCCAGATCAATGAGCAGTTCTTC